These T cell receptor beta chains were read from a single sample in a study of cytomegalovirus exposure and HLA in healthy donors. Sequencing used immunoSEQ multiplex PCR; TCRdb keeps in-frame clones, though not all of them. This table has some 110,000 clones, about 70% appearing once. The sample consisted of PBMCs. The receptors derive from a female donor in good health and CMV-seronegative. The CDR3 runs from the conserved cysteine through the conserved F or W. The order of the fields is V gene, J gene, CDR3 protein.

TRBV5-1,TRBJ2-2,CASSIGLAGGYTGELFF
TRBV5-5,TRBJ2-7,CASSPTAGAERYEQYF
TRBV28,TRBJ2-7,CASRGAGTPPNF
TRBV4-2,TRBJ2-1,CASSQETSGSASYNEQFF
TRBV15,TRBJ2-1,CATSERRSGLARDEQFF
TRBV5-8,TRBJ2-1,CASTFGGSDEQFF
TRBV29-1,TRBJ1-5,CSVGDSGNQPQHF
TRBV2,TRBJ1-4,CASSDYEKLFF
TRBV7-2,TRBJ2-3,CASSSSGGRGTDTQYF
TRBV9,TRBJ2-7,CASSVDEASGRAEQYF
TRBV5-5,TRBJ1-2,CASSPLRGQEGYGYTF
TRBV5-4,TRBJ2-5,CASSLTAGQETQYF
TRBV7-3,TRBJ2-7,CASSSMDRPGEQYF
TRBV6-1,TRBJ2-7,CASSDGTSGRGKAGEQYF
TRBV2,TRBJ1-2,CASSEARVVTF
TRBV14,TRBJ2-5,CASSHIGLPHAQETQYF
TRBV7-7,TRBJ2-2,CASSLKGTGELFF
TRBV19,TRBJ1-1,CASSIQAETMNTEAFF
TRBV15,TRBJ2-5,CATSAQLAVQETQYF
TRBV25-1,TRBJ2-1,CASQTRDTFNEQFF